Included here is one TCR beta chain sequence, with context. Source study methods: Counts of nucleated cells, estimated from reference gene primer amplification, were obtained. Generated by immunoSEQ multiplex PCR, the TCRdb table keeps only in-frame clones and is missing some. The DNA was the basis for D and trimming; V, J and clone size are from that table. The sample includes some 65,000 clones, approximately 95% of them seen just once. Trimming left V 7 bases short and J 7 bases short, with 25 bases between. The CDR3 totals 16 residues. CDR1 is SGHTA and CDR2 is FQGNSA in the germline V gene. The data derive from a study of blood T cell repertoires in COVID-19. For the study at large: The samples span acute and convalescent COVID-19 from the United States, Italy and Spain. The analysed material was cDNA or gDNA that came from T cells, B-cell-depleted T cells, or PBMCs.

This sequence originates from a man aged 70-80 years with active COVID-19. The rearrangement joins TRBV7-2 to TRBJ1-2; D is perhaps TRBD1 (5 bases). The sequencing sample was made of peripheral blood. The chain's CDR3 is CASTLGGTAVQRGYTF. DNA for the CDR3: TGTGCCAGCACGCTCGGAGGGACGGCCGTCCAACGTGGCTACACCTTC.